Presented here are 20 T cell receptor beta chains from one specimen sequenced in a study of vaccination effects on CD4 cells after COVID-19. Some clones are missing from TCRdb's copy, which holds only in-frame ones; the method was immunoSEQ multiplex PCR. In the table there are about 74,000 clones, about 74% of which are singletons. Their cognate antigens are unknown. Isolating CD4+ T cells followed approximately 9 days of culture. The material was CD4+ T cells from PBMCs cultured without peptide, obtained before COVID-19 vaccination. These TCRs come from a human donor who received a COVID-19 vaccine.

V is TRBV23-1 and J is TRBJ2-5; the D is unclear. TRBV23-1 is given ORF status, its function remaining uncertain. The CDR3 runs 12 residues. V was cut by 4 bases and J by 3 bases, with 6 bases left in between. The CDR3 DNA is TGCGCCAGCAGTCGACGGGAAGAGACCCAGTACTTC. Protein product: CASSRREETQYF.

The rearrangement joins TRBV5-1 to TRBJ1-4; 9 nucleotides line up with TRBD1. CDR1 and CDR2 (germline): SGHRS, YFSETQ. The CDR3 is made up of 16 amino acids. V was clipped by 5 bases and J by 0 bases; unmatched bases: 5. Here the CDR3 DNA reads TGCGCCAGCAGAAGGGACAGGGTCACAACTAATGAAAAACTGTTTTTT. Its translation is CASRRDRVTTNEKLFF.

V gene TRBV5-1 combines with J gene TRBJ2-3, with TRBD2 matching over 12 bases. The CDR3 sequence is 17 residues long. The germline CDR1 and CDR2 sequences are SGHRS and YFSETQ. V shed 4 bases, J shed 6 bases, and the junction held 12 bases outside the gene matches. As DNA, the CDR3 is TGCGCCAGCAGCCCACCGCGGACTAGCGGGGCGGGGGATACGCAGTATTTT. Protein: CASSPPRTSGAGDTQYF.

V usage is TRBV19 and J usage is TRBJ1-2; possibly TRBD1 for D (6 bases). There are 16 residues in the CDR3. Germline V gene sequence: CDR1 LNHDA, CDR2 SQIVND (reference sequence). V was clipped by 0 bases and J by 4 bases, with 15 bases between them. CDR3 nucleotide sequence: TGTGCCAGTAGTATAGATATCACCCAGGGGCGCTATGGCTACACCTTC. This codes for CASSIDITQGRYGYTF.

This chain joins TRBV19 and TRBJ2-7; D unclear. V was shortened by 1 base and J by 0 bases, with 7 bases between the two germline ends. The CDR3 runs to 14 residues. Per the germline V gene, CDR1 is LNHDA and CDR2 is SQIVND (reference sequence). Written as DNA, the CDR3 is TGTGCCAGTAGTATAGTTGTCAGCTCCTACGAGCAGTACGTC. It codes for CASSIVVSSYEQYV.

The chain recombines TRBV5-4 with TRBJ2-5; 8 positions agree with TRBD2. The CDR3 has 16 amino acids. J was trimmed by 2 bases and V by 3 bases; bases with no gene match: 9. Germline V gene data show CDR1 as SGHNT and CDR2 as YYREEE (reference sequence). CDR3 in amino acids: CASSSQKRGRQETQYF. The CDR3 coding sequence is TGTGCCAGCAGCTCCCAGAAGCGGGGGAGACAAGAGACCCAGTACTTC.

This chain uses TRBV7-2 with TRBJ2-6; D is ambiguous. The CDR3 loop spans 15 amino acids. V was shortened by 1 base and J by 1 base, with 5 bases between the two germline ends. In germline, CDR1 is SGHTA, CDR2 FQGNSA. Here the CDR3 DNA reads TGTGCCAGCAGCTTAGTCTTGTCTGGGGCCAACGTCCTGACTTTC. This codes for CASSLVLSGANVLTF.

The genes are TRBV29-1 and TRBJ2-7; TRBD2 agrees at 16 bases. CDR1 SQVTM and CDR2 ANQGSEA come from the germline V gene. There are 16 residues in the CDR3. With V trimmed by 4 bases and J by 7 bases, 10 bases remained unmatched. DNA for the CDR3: TGCAGCGTTGCTGGGACTAGCGGGGGGGATGGGTTTGAGCAGTACGTC. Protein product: CSVAGTSGGDGFEQYV.

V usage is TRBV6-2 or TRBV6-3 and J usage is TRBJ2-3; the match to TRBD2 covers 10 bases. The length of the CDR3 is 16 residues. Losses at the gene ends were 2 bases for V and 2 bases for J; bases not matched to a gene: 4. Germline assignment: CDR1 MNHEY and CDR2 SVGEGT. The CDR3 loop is CASSYASGGLTDTQYF. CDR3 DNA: TGTGCCAGCAGTTACGCTAGCGGGGGACTCACAGATACGCAGTATTTT.

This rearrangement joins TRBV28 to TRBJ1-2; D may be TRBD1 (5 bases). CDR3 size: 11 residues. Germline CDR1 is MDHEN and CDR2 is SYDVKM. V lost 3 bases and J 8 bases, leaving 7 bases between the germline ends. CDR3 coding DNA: TGTGCCAGCAGTTTGGGACTGGGCTACACCTTC. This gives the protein CASSLGLGYTF.

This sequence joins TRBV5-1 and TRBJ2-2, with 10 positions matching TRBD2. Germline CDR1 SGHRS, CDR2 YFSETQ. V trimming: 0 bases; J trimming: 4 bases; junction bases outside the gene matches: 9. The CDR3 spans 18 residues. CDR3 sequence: CASSLASAGGRGTGELFF. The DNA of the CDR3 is TGCGCCAGCAGCTTGGCCTCAGCGGGGGGGCGAGGCACCGGGGAGCTGTTTTTT.

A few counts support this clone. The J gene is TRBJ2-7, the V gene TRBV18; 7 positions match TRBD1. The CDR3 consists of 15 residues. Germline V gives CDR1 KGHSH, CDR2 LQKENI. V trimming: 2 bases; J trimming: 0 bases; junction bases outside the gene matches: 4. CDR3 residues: CASSPETGPSYEQYV. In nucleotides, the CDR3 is TGTGCCAGCTCACCAGAGACAGGGCCCTCCTACGAGCAGTACGTC.

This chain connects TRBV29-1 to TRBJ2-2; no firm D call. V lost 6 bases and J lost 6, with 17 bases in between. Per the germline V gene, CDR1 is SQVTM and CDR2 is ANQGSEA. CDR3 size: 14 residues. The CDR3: CSVNSWLGSGELFF. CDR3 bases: TGCAGCGTCAATAGCTGGCTCGGGTCCGGGGAGCTGTTTTTT.

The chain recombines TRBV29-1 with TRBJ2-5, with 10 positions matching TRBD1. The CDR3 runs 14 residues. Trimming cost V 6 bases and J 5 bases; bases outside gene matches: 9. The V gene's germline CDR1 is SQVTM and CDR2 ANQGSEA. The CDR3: CSVPGQGTWETQYF. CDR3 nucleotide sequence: TGCAGCGTCCCGGGACAGGGGACGTGGGAGACCCAGTACTTC.

The CDR3 DNA is TGTGCCAGCAGTTACGCGGGACACTCCTTTGAAGCTTTCTTT. Translating it yields CASSYAGHSFEAFF. The chain is built from TRBV6-2 or TRBV6-3 and TRBJ1-1, with D possibly matching TRBD1 (6 bases). CDR3 length: 14 residues. Per the germline V gene, CDR1 is MNHEY and CDR2 is SVGEGT. Between the trimmed V and J ends, which lost 2 bases and 7 bases, there was a span of 14 bases.

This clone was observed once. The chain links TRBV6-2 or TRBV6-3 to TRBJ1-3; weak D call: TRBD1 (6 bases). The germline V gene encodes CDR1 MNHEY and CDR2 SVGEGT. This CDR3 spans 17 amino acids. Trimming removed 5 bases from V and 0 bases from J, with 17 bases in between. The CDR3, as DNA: TGTGCCAGCAGTCCGGGACACCTCAATCCCTCTGGAAACACCATATATTTT. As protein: CASSPGHLNPSGNTIYF.

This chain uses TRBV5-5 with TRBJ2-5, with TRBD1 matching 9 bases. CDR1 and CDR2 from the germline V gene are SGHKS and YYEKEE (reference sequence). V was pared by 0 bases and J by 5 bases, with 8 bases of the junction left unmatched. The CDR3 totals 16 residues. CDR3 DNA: TGTGCCAGCAGCTTGGCTATGGGACAGGGTTGGGAGACCCAGTACTTC. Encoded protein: CASSLAMGQGWETQYF.

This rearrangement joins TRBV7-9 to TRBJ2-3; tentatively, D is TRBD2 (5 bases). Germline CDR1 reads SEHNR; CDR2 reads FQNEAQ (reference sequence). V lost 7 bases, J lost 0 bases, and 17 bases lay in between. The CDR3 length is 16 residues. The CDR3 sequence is CASTPLAGISTDTQYF. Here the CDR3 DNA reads TGTGCCAGCACCCCCCTGGCCGGGATTAGCACAGATACGCAGTATTTT.

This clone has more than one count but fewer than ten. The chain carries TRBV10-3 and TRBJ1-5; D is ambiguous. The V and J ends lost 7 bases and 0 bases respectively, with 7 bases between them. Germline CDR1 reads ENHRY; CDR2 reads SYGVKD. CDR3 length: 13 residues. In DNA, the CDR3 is TGTGCCATCAACGGGAATAGCAATCAGCCCCAGCATTTT. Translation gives CAINGNSNQPQHF.

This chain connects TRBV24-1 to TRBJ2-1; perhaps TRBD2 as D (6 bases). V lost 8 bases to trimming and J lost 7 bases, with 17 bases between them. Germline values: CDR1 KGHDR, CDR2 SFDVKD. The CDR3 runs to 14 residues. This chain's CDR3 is CATIPGLTTNEQFF. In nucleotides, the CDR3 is TGTGCCACCATTCCGGGACTGACGACGAATGAGCAGTTCTTC.